These 15 T cell receptor beta chains share one sample of origin, sequenced in a study of blood T cell repertoires in COVID-19. Using immunoSEQ multiplex PCR, the repertoire was profiled, and TCRdb retains in-frame clones only, with some absent. The sample has roughly 230,000 clones, around nine tenths seen once; the top ten hold around 0.83%. The source material was peripheral blood. Receptor source: a man aged 25-45 years with COVID-19, enrolled during active disease.

CDR3 sequence reads: CASSVDPVNTEAFF. CDR3 DNA sequence: TGTGCCAGCAGCGTAGACCCGGTGAACACTGAAGCTTTCTTT. V is TRBV9 and J is TRBJ1-1; D not certain. The CDR3 loop spans 14 amino acids. The V end lost 0 bases, the J end lost 0 bases, and 6 bases lay between the germline ends. CDR1 and CDR2 (germline): SGDLS, YYNGEE.

The chain uses TRBV18 and TRBJ1-3, with D unclear. Trimming stripped 2 bases from V and 0 bases from J, with 14 bases between. This CDR3 region has 17 residues. CDR1 KGHSH and CDR2 LQKENI come from the germline V gene. CDR3 sequence: CASSPDTFGISGNTIYF. Written as DNA, the CDR3 is TGTGCCAGCTCACCAGACACGTTTGGAATCTCTGGAAACACCATATATTTT.

The V call is TRBV7-6, the J call TRBJ1-5; tentatively, D is TRBD1 (5 bases). Deletions cut 1 base from V and 0 bases from J, with 10 bases between. The CDR3 is 16 residues long. From germline, CDR1 is SGHVS and CDR2 FNYEAQ. The CDR3 nucleotides read TGTGCCAGCAGCTTAGGGCAGGGCCTTAGCAATCAGCCCCAGCATTTT. Translation gives CASSLGQGLSNQPQHF. Based on the CDR3 plus reference TRBV7-6 and TRBJ1-5, the full variable domain is GAGVSQSPRYKVTKRGQDVALRCDPISGHVSLYWYRQALGQGPEFLTYFNYEAQQDKSGLPNDRFSAERPEGSISTLTIQRTEQRDSAMYRCASSLGQGLSNQPQHFGDGTRLSIL.

The chain has TRBV6-1 and TRBJ1-2; D may be TRBD1 (6 bases). With 1 base removed from V and 8 bases from J, the gap between germline ends came to 17 bases. Germline CDR1 and CDR2: MNHNS and SASEGT. This CDR3 region has 15 residues. The CDR3 loop reads CASSEVSGEGNGYTF. DNA for the CDR3: TGTGCCAGCAGTGAAGTGTCAGGGGAGGGTAACGGCTACACCTTC.

This chain joins TRBV5-4 and TRBJ1-1, with 7 bases aligning to TRBD1. CDR1 and CDR2 (germline): SGHNT, YYREEE (reference sequence). The CDR3 sequence is 12 residues long. With V trimmed by 9 bases and J by 3 bases, 5 bases remained unmatched. In DNA, the CDR3 is TGTGCCACTCGACAGGGTTACACTGAAGCTTTCTTT. The encoded protein is CATRQGYTEAFF.

The chain links TRBV9 to TRBJ1-5, with a weak D call TRBD1 (5 bases). The V and J ends lost 0 bases and 6 bases respectively, with 10 bases between them. Germline V gives CDR1 SGDLS, CDR2 YYNGEE. The CDR3 is 14 amino acids. The CDR3 sequence is CASSVAGGSQPQHF. CDR3 bases: TGTGCCAGCAGCGTAGCGGGGGGGAGTCAGCCCCAGCATTTT.

The rearrangement links TRBV5-5 to TRBJ1-5, with 8 bases matching TRBD1. CDR1 SGHKS and CDR2 YYEKEE come from the germline V gene (reference sequence). The ends lost 3 bases at V and 1 base at J; junction bases unmatched: 18. The CDR3 runs 20 residues. CDR3 DNA sequence: TGTGCCAGCAGCTCGGAAATGGAGACAGGGGTTATTGGAAGCAATCAGCCCCAGCATTTT. Protein product: CASSSEMETGVIGSNQPQHF.

This clone was picked up one time. V usage is TRBV11-2 and J usage is TRBJ1-3, with 7 bases aligning to TRBD1. The V gene end was trimmed by 4 bases and the J gene end by 4 bases; junction bases not matched to a gene: 4. The CDR3 has 14 residues. Germline values: CDR1 SGHAT, CDR2 FQNNGV. CDR3: CASSSNRGGNTIYF. The DNA of the CDR3 is TGTGCCAGCAGCTCGAACAGGGGAGGAAACACCATATATTTT.

The chain joins TRBV5-5 to TRBJ1-1; 10 nucleotides line up with TRBD1. The CDR3 sequence is 15 residues long. Trimming removed 3 bases from V and 4 bases from J; junction bases left unmatched: 6. CDR1 and CDR2 (germline): SGHKS, YYEKEE (reference sequence). CDR3 coding DNA: TGTGCCAGCAGCTCGGGGACAGGGGTCGGCACTGAAGCTTTCTTT. Translating it yields CASSSGTGVGTEAFF.

This chain uses TRBV2 with TRBJ2-3; 8 bases fit TRBD1. The CDR3 consists of 14 residues. The germline CDR1 and CDR2 sequences are SNHLY and FYNNEI. Germline trimming cut 6 bases from V and 4 bases from J; bases unmatched to any gene: 6. CDR3 nucleotides: TGTGCCAGCAGCCCACAGGGGGTCGCAGATACGCAGTATTTT. Protein: CASSPQGVADTQYF.

The chain combines TRBV5-1 with TRBJ1-5; 9 bases agree with TRBD1. CDR3 length: 14 amino acids. After removal of 3 bases from V and 3 bases from J, the junction contained 1 base not matched to a gene. The germline CDR1 and CDR2 sequences are SGHRS and YFSETQ. The CDR3 region is CASSWTGDNQPQHF. The CDR3 coding sequence is TGCGCCAGCAGCTGGACAGGGGACAATCAGCCCCAGCATTTT.

This chain links TRBV19 with TRBJ1-1; TRBD1 aligns across 9 bases. This CDR3 is 15 amino acids long. V was pared by 7 bases and J by 4 bases, with 10 bases of the junction left unmatched. Per germline, CDR1 LNHDA and CDR2 SQIVND (reference sequence). CDR3 DNA: TGTGCCAGTACCCAAACGACAGGGGGTATCACTGAAGCTTTCTTT. Encoded protein: CASTQTTGGITEAFF. Full variable domain (rest looked up from reference TRBV19 and TRBJ1-1): DGGITQSPKYLFRKEGQNVTLSCEQNLNHDAMYWYRQDPGQGLRLIYYSQIVNDFQKGDIAEGYSVSREKKESFPLTVTSAQKNPTAFYLCASTQTTGGITEAFFGQGTRLTVV.

This chain uses TRBV28 with TRBJ1-2; no clear D. V lost 1 base and J 3 bases, leaving 15 bases between the germline ends. Germline V gene sequence: CDR1 MDHEN, CDR2 SYDVKM. This CDR3 spans 16 amino acids. The CDR3 nucleotides are TGTGCCAGCAGTTTATTCGGCGAAGGGAGGCACTATGGCTACACCTTC. As protein: CASSLFGEGRHYGYTF.

V and J are TRBV4-1 and TRBJ1-5; TRBD1 is a possible D gene (5 bases). The germline gives CDR1 MGHRA, CDR2 YSYEKL. V lost 1 base to trimming and J lost 3 bases, with 10 bases between them. This CDR3 region has 15 residues. The CDR3 region has the DNA TGCGCCAGCAGCCAAGGGGCAGGGCACAATCAGCCCCAGCATTTT. Translation gives CASSQGAGHNQPQHF.

The chain is built from TRBV5-1 and TRBJ2-2; 11 nucleotides align to TRBD2. Trimming took 4 bases from V and 6 from J; bases not matched to a gene: 5. This CDR3 region has 15 residues. CDR1 and CDR2 (germline): SGHRS, YFSETQ. In nucleotides, the CDR3 is TGCGCCAGCAGCCCCGCTAGCGGGGGGCCCGGGGAGCTGTTTTTT. It specifies CASSPASGGPGELFF.